The rows below give T cell receptor beta chains drawn from one sample of a study of response to subunit inactivated influenza vaccine. A single record per CDR3 protein comes from TCRdb applying MiXCR to the RT-PCR reads. Among roughly 790,000 distinct CDR3 sequences listed, around 21% were seen once. The specimen was PBMCs from blood, collected approximately 5 days after vaccination. The origin of the receptors is a man between 45 and 60 years old who received an inactivated influenza vaccine. The CDR3 runs from the conserved cysteine through the conserved F or W. D genes are given only for firm matches. Clone size, where shown, is once, few, many, or a class for clones that have expanded.

v_call	d_call	clone_size	j_call	cdr3_nt	cdr3_aa
TRBV12-3/TRBV12-4	.	.	TRBJ1-2	TGTGCCAGCAGCCACGGACGGCCTTATGGCTACACCTTC	CASSHGRPYGYTF
TRBV13	TRBD1	few	TRBJ2-7	TGTGCCAGCAGCCCCCCGGGACAGGCAACCTACGAGCAGTACTTC	CASSPPGQATYEQYF
TRBV7-3	TRBD1	few	TRBJ1-1	TGTGCCAGCAGCTTACGCCCGGGACAGCTTCCCACTGAAGCTTTCTTT	CASSLRPGQLPTEAFF
TRBV28	.	.	TRBJ2-1	TGTGCCAGCAGGATCTCGAGCTCATCGGAGGTCTTC	CASRISSSSEVF
TRBV3-1	.	.	TRBJ2-5	TGTGCCAGCAGCCCGATAACCACCACTCGAGAGACCCAGTACTTC	CASSPITTTRETQYF
TRBV30	.	.	TRBJ2-2	TGTGCCTGGAGTGGCCAGGGTCCCGGGGAGCTGTTTTTT	CAWSGQGPGELFF
TRBV5-1	.	few	TRBJ2-5	TGCGCCAGCAGCTTGGTACTAGCTGCGGAAGAGACCCAGTACTTC	CASSLVLAAEETQYF
TRBV7-3	.	many	TRBJ2-1	TGTGCCAGCAGCTTAAGGACCCTAAGTCCCTACAATGAGCAGTTCTTC	CASSLRTLSPYNEQFF
TRBV27	.	few	TRBJ2-7	TGTGCCAGCAGTCCCGTCCCCGGGATGAGCTCCTACGAGCAGTACTTC	CASSPVPGMSSYEQYF
TRBV6-2/TRBV6-3	TRBD2	.	TRBJ2-3	TGTGCCAGCAGACCCAGCGGGGGTAGCACAGATACGCAGTATTTT	CASRPSGGSTDTQYF
TRBV29-1	.	.	TRBJ2-1	TGCAGCGTTGAAACGGCTAATGAGCAGTTCTTC	CSVETANEQFF
TRBV12-3/TRBV12-4	.	few	TRBJ2-5	TGTGCCAGCAGTTACCTTGGGAGGGAGACCCAGTACTTC	CASSYLGRETQYF
TRBV11-2	TRBD1	.	TRBJ2-1	TGTGCCAGCAGCCCCGACAGGGGGATCGGTGAGCAGTTCTTC	CASSPDRGIGEQFF
TRBV5-1	.	few	TRBJ1-2	TGCGCCAGCAGCTTGGACAGCCCTTATGGCTACACCTTC	CASSLDSPYGYTF
TRBV20-1	.	.	TRBJ1-2	TGCAGTGCTAGTGCAGGGTGGGATAGTGGCTACACCTTC	CSASAGWDSGYTF
TRBV14	TRBD2	.	TRBJ2-5	TGTGCCAGCAGCTCTAGCGGGAGGACCAGACAGTACTTC	CASSSSGRTRQYF
TRBV6-1	.	few	TRBJ1-1	TGTGCCAGCATCCTGGGTTCGAACACTGAAGCTTTCTTT	CASILGSNTEAFF
TRBV6-1	.	.	TRBJ1-5	TGTGCCAGCAACCTCCGCGGGGGCAATCAGCCCCAGCATTTT	CASNLRGGNQPQHF
TRBV12-3/TRBV12-4	TRBD1	few	TRBJ2-5	TGTGCCAGCAGTTGGGGGACAGGGGGCGGGGAGACCCAGTACTTC	CASSWGTGGGETQYF
TRBV7-8	TRBD2	.	TRBJ2-7	TGTGCCAGCACCGCATTAGCGGGAGGGCCTTACGAGCAGTACTTC	CASTALAGGPYEQYF
TRBV7-6	.	.	TRBJ2-7	TGTGCCAGCAGCTTAGCGGAGGGGCCCTCCTACGAGCAGTACTTC	CASSLAEGPSYEQYF
TRBV3-1	.	few	TRBJ1-1	TGTGCCAGCAGCCAAAGAGGCACTGAAGCTTTCTTT	CASSQRGTEAFF
TRBV27	.	few	TRBJ1-1	TGTGCCAGCAGTTTAACGTTCCCCACTGAAGCTTTCTTT	CASSLTFPTEAFF
TRBV5-6	.	few	TRBJ2-1	TGTGCCAGCAGCTCTAACAGGGTGGCAGGGCAGTTCTTC	CASSSNRVAGQFF
TRBV10-3	TRBD2	.	TRBJ2-5	TGTGCCATCAGTGAGTCTAGTGGGAGGGCCGGAGTTGGGACCCAGTACTTC	CAISESSGRAGVGTQYF
TRBV20-1	.	.	TRBJ2-7	TGCAGTGCTAGAGATGCCCAGGGGTACGAGCAGTACTTC	CSARDAQGYEQYF
TRBV7-2	TRBD2	.	TRBJ2-7	TGTGCCAGCAGCTTATACGGGAGGGCCAATAACGAGCAGTACTTC	CASSLYGRANNEQYF
TRBV5-1	.	few	TRBJ1-4	TGCGCCAGCAGCTCGGGGGGCGTCGGTCTGTTTTTT	CASSSGGVGLFF
TRBV6-5	.	few	TRBJ2-7	TGTGCCAGCAGTTACTCCACCCGGGGGGCGACGTACGAGCAGTACTTC	CASSYSTRGATYEQYF
TRBV29-1	.	.	TRBJ1-1	TGCAGCGTTAGAACCGGACGGAACACTGAAGCTTTCTTT	CSVRTGRNTEAFF
TRBV20-1	.	.	TRBJ1-5	TGCAGTGCTTACGACCGAGATCAGCCCCAGCATTTT	CSAYDRDQPQHF
TRBV7-6	.	many	TRBJ2-5	TGTGCCAGCAGCCCGTCCGGGTCCATTGAGACCCAGTACTTC	CASSPSGSIETQYF
TRBV29-1	TRBD2	.	TRBJ2-1	TGCAGCGTTCTCGGGACTAGCGGGGGGGACAATGAGCAGTTCTTC	CSVLGTSGGDNEQFF
TRBV20-1	TRBD1	.	TRBJ2-7	TGCAGTGCTAACCCGACAGGGTCGATCTACGAGCAGTACTTC	CSANPTGSIYEQYF
TRBV4-2	TRBD1	many	TRBJ2-7	TGTGCCAGCAGCCCAGGGACAGGGGGGGGTGAGCAGTACTTC	CASSPGTGGGEQYF
TRBV4-2	.	.	TRBJ1-2	TGTGCCAGCAGCCAACCGGGGGAAGAGTATGGCTACACCTTC	CASSQPGEEYGYTF
TRBV5-5	.	.	TRBJ2-5	TGTGCCAGCAGCTTGGCCCCAGGGGCGCAAGAGACCCAGTACTTC	CASSLAPGAQETQYF
TRBV12-3/TRBV12-4	TRBD1	.	TRBJ2-1	TGTGCCAGCAGTCCACTAAGGGGGCAGGGCTCCTACAATGAGCAGTTCTTC	CASSPLRGQGSYNEQFF
TRBV12-3/TRBV12-4	.	few	TRBJ2-2	TGTGCCAGCAACAGACCCCAGAACACCGGGGAGCTGTTTTTT	CASNRPQNTGELFF
TRBV10-1	TRBD2	.	TRBJ2-2	TGCGCCAGCAGTGCTATCGGGGGGACCGGGGAGCTGTTTTTT	CASSAIGGTGELFF
TRBV6-1	.	.	TRBJ1-2	TGTGCCAGCAGTGACCCAGGGGAGGGTAACTATGGCTACACCTTC	CASSDPGEGNYGYTF
TRBV29-1	TRBD1	few	TRBJ2-2	TGCAGCGTTCTTCCTCCCGGGACAGGGTATAGTACCGGGGAGCTGTTTTTT	CSVLPPGTGYSTGELFF
TRBV20-1	.	.	TRBJ2-3	TGCAGTGCTAGAGATGACGGCACAGATACGCAGTATTTT	CSARDDGTDTQYF
TRBV20-1	TRBD2	many	TRBJ2-7	TGCAGTGCTAGAGATCCGGGACTAGCGGGAGGCGAGCAGTACTTC	CSARDPGLAGGEQYF
TRBV12-3/TRBV12-4	.	few	TRBJ2-7	TGTGCCAGCAGTCCCTCCTCCATGCACAGAATCCCCTACGAGCAGTACTTC	CASSPSSMHRIPYEQYF
TRBV6-1	.	.	TRBJ1-6	TGTGCCAGCCAAGAGGTGCCTAATTCACCCCTCCACTTT	CASQEVPNSPLHF
TRBV7-2	.	.	TRBJ1-5	TGTGCCAGCAGCTTTGGCTTCCAGGGTGTTGATCAGCCCCAGCATTTT	CASSFGFQGVDQPQHF
TRBV20-1	TRBD2	many	TRBJ2-7	TGCAGTGCTAGTATCCTAGCGGAATACTACGAGCAGTACTTC	CSASILAEYYEQYF
TRBV4-3	.	.	TRBJ2-7	TGCGCCAGCAGCCACTCAACCGCCTACGAGCAGTACTTC	CASSHSTAYEQYF
TRBV25-1	.	.	TRBJ1-1	TGTGCCAGCACACGGACCTCGAACACTGAAGCTTTCTTT	CASTRTSNTEAFF
TRBV5-6	TRBD2	few	TRBJ2-5	TGTGCCAGCAGCTTGGCGGGACTAGCGCGGGAGACCCAGTACTTC	CASSLAGLARETQYF
TRBV4-3	TRBD2	few	TRBJ2-7	TGCGCCAGCAGCCAAGACTGGACTAGCGGGAGGGAGCAGTACTTC	CASSQDWTSGREQYF
TRBV6-5	.	.	TRBJ2-5	TGTGCCAGCAGTTACTCTAACCGTAACCAAGAGACCCAGTACTTC	CASSYSNRNQETQYF
TRBV12-3/TRBV12-4	TRBD2	few	TRBJ2-2	TGTGCCAGCAGTTTAAGACTAGCGACCTCGGCCGGGGAGCTGTTTTTT	CASSLRLATSAGELFF
TRBV18	TRBD1	.	TRBJ1-1	TGTGCCAGCTCACCCATGGACAGGGACACTGAAGCTTTCTTT	CASSPMDRDTEAFF
TRBV7-8	.	.	TRBJ1-5	TGTGCCAGCAGTTTTATCAGCGGGGCAGTTAGCAATCAGCCCCAGCATTTT	CASSFISGAVSNQPQHF
TRBV6-4	.	few	TRBJ2-1	TGTGCCAGCCAGGGGAATATAACTAGGTGTCGTTTTGAGCAGTTCTTC	CASQGNITRCRFEQFF
TRBV9	.	.	TRBJ2-1	TGTGCCAGCAGCGTATCTACCCTTTCCTACAATGAGCAGTTCTTC	CASSVSTLSYNEQFF